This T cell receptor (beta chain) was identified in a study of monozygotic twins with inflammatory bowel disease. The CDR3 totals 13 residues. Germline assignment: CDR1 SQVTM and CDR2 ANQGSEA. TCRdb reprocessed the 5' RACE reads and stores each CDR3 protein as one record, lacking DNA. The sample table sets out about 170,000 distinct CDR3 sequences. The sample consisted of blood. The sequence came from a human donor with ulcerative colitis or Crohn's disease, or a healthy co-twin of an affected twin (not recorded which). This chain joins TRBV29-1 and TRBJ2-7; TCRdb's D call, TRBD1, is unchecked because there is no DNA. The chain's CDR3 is CSVPGHLSYEQYF.